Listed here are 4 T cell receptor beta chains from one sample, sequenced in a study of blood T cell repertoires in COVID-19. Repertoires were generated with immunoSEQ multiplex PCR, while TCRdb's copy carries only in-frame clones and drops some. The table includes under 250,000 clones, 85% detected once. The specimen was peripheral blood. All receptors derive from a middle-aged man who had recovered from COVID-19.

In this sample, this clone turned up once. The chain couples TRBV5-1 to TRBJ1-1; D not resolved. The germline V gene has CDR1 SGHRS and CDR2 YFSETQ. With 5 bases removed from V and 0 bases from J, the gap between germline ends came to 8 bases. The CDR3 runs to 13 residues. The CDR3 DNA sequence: TGCGCCAGCAGTGCGGCGATGAACACTGAAGCTTTCTTT. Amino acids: CASSAAMNTEAFF.

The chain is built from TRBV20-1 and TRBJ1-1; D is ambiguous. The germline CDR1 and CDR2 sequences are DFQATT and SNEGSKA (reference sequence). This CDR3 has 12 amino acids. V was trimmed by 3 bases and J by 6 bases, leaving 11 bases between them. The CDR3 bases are TGCAGTGCTAGTTCCCTAGCCGCTGAAGCTTTCTTT. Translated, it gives CSASSLAAEAFF.

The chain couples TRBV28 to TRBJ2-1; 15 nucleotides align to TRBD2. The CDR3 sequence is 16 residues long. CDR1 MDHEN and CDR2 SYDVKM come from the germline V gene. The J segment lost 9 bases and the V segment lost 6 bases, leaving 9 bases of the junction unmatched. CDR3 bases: TGTGCCAGCAGGTTACTAAGGACTAGCGGGAGGGTTGAGCAGTTCTTC. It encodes CASRLLRTSGRVEQFF.

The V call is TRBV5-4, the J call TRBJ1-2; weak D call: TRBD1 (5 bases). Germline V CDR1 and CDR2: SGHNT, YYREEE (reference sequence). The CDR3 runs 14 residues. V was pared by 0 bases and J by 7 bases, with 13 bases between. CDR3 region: CASSLAQPQGGYTF. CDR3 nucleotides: TGTGCCAGCAGCTTGGCTCAACCTCAGGGTGGCTACACCTTC.